The next 5 T cell receptor beta chains were all read from a single sample in a study of response to subunit inactivated influenza vaccine. TCRdb used MiXCR to reprocess the RT-PCR reads, holding one entry per CDR3 protein. The sample yields about 180,000 distinct CDR3 sequences, roughly a tenth seen once. The sequences come from CD8+ T cells sorted from PBMCs, collected 23 months after vaccination. The receptor set was obtained from a man aged 50-75 years who received an inactivated influenza vaccine.

V usage is TRBV4-2 and J usage is TRBJ1-6, with D unclear. Germline V gives CDR1 LGHNA, CDR2 YNFKEQ. CDR3 length: 14 residues. The ends were cut back, 8 bases at V and 10 bases at J, with 18 bases in the middle. CDR3 in DNA: TGTGCCAGCCCCAGGCGCGGCTCTGAATCACCCCTCCACTTT. It encodes CASPRRGSESPLHF.

This clonotype was observed at least ten times. The chain employs TRBV28 and TRBJ2-2; D ambiguous. V lost 3 bases and J lost 1, with 15 bases in between. The CDR3 consists of 17 residues. Germline CDR1 and CDR2: MDHEN and SYDVKM. CDR3 in amino acids: CASSFHPGRQNTGELFF. CDR3 nucleotides: TGTGCCAGCAGTTTCCATCCCGGCAGGCAGAACACCGGGGAGCTGTTTTTT.

V is TRBV6-2 or TRBV6-3 and J is TRBJ2-2; a weak D match, TRBD2 (5 bases). Trimming took off 6 bases at V and 6 bases at J, with 11 bases between the two ends. Germline V CDR1 and CDR2: MNHEY, SVGEGT. CDR3 length: 13 amino acids. The chain's CDR3 is CASRDTGAGELFF. CDR3 nucleotide sequence: TGTGCCAGCAGAGACACCGGGGCCGGGGAGCTGTTTTTT.

This clonotype was observed a handful of times. J is TRBJ1-1 and V is TRBV20-1; D unresolved. The CDR3 sequence is 12 residues long. V lost 3 bases, J lost 1 base, and 6 bases lay in between. The V gene's germline CDR1 is DFQATT and CDR2 SNEGSKA (reference sequence). The CDR3, as DNA: TGCAGTGCTAGGAGGGCGAACACTGAAGCTTTCTTT. This translates into CSARRANTEAFF.

There are many counts of this clonotype. The chain combines TRBV4-3 with TRBJ2-7; D unresolved. This CDR3 contains 15 residues. The V end was cut by 0 bases, the J end by 4 bases, with 13 bases between. Per germline, CDR1 LGHNA and CDR2 YSLEER. The CDR3 region is CASSQEAARNYEQYF. CDR3 sequence (DNA): TGCGCCAGCAGCCAAGAGGCAGCCCGAAATTACGAGCAGTACTTC.